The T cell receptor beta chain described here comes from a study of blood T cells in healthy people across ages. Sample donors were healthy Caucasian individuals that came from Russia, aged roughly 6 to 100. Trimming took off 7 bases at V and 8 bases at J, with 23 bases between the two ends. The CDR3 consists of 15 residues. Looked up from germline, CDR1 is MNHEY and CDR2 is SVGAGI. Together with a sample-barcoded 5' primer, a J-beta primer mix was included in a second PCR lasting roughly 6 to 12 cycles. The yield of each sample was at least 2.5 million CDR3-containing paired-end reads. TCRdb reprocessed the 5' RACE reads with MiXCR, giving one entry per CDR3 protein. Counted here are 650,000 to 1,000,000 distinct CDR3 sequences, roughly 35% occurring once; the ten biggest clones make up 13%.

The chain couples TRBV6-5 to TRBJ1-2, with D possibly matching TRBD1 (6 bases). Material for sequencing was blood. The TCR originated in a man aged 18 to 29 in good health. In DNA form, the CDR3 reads TGTGCCAGCACCTTATCCCGGACAGCGCAGACCGGCTACACCTTC. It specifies CASTLSRTAQTGYTF.